This T cell receptor (beta chain) stems from a study of blood T cell repertoires in COVID-19. Study as a whole: Whether acute or convalescent, the COVID-19 samples came from the United States, Italy and Spain. In each case, the material was cDNA or gDNA derived from T cells, B-cell-depleted T cells, or PBMCs.

Germline values: CDR1 SGHTA, CDR2 FQGNSA. CDR3 size: 16 residues. V lost 1 base, J lost 2 bases, and 15 bases lay in between. This clone has only one observation. Original handling: Estimates of nucleated cell counts were drawn from the amplification of reference gene primers. The table came from immunoSEQ multiplex PCR; TCRdb's copy has only in-frame clones and leaves some out. Clonal size and the V and J genes are those of that table, whereas D and trimming came from the DNA. The sample consists of approximately 140,000 clones, 70% to 85% of them appearing once. The chain combines TRBV7-2 with TRBJ2-7, with D perhaps TRBD2 (7 bases). This clonotype originated in a woman older than 75 in a cohort sampled during active or convalescent COVID-19. Sequencing was done on a sample of peripheral blood. CDR3 amino acids: CASSLDYGGAPYEQYF. The DNA for the CDR3 is TGTGCCAGCAGCTTAGATTATGGGGGGGCCCCCTACGAGCAGTACTTC.